This TCR beta chain derives from a study of T cell responses to AZD1222 COVID-19 vaccine. To note about this clone: Its cognate antigen is unknown.

Study results and limitations: Clonal diversity was possibly underestimated, and white British individuals and females predominated among donors. An increase in Spike-specific TCR breadth and depth was observed after two AZD1222 doses. Per reports, nearly half of all spike-specific TCRs target regions that are unmutated in variants. At study baseline, merely five or six AZD1222 recipients were seropositive.

Sequenced by immunoSEQ multiplex PCR; TCRdb stores in-frame clones only, minus some. The table has 120,000 to 150,000 clones, 85% to 90% seen once. The CDR3 extends over 14 amino acids. Germline V CDR1 and CDR2: KGHSH, LQKENI. V was pared by 2 bases and J by 2 bases, with 10 bases between. The origin of this receptor is an adult who received the AZD1222 COVID-19 vaccine. The V and J genes are TRBV18 and TRBJ2-7; no reliable D call. The material sequenced was peripheral blood, taken 28 days after the second AZD1222 dose. The CDR3 sequence is CASSPKAGTYEQYF. The CDR3 coding sequence is TGTGCCAGCTCACCAAAGGCCGGAACCTACGAGCAGTACTTC.